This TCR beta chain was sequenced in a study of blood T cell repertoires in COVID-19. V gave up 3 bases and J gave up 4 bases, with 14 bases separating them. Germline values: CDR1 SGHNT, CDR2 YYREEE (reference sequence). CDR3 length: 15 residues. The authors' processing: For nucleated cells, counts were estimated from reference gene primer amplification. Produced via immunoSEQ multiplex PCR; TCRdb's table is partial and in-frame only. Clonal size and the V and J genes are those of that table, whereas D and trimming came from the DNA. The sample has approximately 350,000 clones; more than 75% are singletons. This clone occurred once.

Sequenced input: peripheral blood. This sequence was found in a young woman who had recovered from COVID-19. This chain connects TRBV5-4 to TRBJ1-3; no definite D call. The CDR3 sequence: CASSSPGSGGNTIYF. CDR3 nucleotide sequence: TGTGCCAGCAGCTCGCCGGGGAGCGGGGGAAACACCATATATTTT.